These 4 T cell receptor beta chains originate from one sample sequenced in a study of glioma-infiltrating T cells after dendritic cell vaccination. Time point of the sample: after dendritic cell vaccination, including at tumor progression/relapse. Only in-frame clones appear in the TCRdb table, and some are missing; sequencing was by immunoSEQ multiplex PCR. The sample has tens of thousands of clones, more than 80% seen once. The source material was blood, sampled after dendritic cell vaccination. The origin of the receptors is a human donor with glioblastoma.

This chain uses TRBV2 with TRBJ1-5; tentatively, D is TRBD1 (5 bases). Trimming removed 7 bases from V and 3 bases from J, with 10 bases in between. Germline-derived CDR1 and CDR2 are SNHLY and FYNNEI. CDR3 length equals 13 residues. CDR3 DNA: TGTGCCAGCAATGCAGGGTCCAATCAGCCCCAGCATTTT. Translating it yields CASNAGSNQPQHF.

The chain uses TRBV7-3 and TRBJ2-5; D is perhaps TRBD1 (6 bases). Germline V CDR1 and CDR2: SGHTA, FQGTGA. V lost 5 bases and J 3 bases, leaving 10 bases between the germline ends. The CDR3 is made up of 13 amino acids. The CDR3 DNA is TGTGCCAGCAGCCCCAACAGGGAAGAGACCCAGTACTTC. The encoded protein is CASSPNREETQYF.

The chain links TRBV9 to TRBJ2-1, with D perhaps TRBD2 (5 bases). Trimming pared 3 bases from V and 2 bases from J, leaving 12 bases between. This CDR3 contains 15 residues. Germline CDR1 reads SGDLS; CDR2 reads YYNGEE. The CDR3 bases are TGTGCCAGCAGCGGTAGCGCGGGCACCTACAATGAGCAGTTCTTC. Protein sequence: CASSGSAGTYNEQFF.

The chain employs TRBV5-6 and TRBJ2-6; a weak D match, TRBD1 (5 bases). Germline loops: CDR1 SGHDT, CDR2 YYEEEE. Trimming cost V 5 bases and J 4 bases, with 13 bases left between them. The CDR3 loop spans 15 amino acids. CDR3 bases: TGTGCCAGCAGAAGAGACAGACTGGGGGCCAACGTCCTGACTTTC. Encoded protein: CASRRDRLGANVLTF.